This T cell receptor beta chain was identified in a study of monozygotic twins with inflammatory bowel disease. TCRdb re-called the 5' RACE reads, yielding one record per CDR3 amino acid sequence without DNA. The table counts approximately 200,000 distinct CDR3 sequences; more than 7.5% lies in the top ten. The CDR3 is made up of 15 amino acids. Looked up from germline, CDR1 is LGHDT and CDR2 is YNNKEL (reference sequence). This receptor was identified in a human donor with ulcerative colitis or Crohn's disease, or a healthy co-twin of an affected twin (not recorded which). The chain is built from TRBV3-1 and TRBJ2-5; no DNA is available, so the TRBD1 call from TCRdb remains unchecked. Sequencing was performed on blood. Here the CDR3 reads CASSPTRGPQETQYF.